The text below deals with one TCR beta chain. The sample originates from a study of shared T cell receptors in the human thymus. The CDR3 spans 16 residues. V lost 3 bases, J lost 0 bases, and 9 bases lay in between. Germline loops: CDR1 MDHEN, CDR2 SYDVKM. Generated by immunoSEQ multiplex PCR, the TCRdb table keeps only in-frame clones and is missing some. The sample consists of hundreds of thousands of clones, 87% of them appearing once. The sample was also reused in another study, on human thymus T cells. Per that paper: The thymus tissue came from resections taken during corrective heart surgery. Apparent skewing of V and J gene usage characterized both thymic and blood repertoires. Related reports documented highly overlapping thymic repertoires among unrelated individuals.

V is TRBV28 and J is TRBJ1-6; D uncertain. Sequenced sample: thymocytes. The receptor's source is a boy under three years old with a congenital heart defect. In DNA, the CDR3 is TGTGCCAGCAGTTTTCCAGAAAGCTCCTATAATTCACCCCTCCACTTT. Its protein product is CASSFPESSYNSPLHF.